This T cell receptor (beta chain) was profiled in a study of blood T cell repertoires in COVID-19. Study background: T cells, B-cell-depleted T cells, or PBMCs supplied cDNA or gDNA.

Ages ranged from about 18 to 89 years, with residence in under 25 US areas. Donors in Cohort 3 counted as recovered after two negative PCRs, clearance, or symptom resolution. This table comes from immunoSEQ multiplex PCR, and its TCRdb copy is limited to in-frame clones, with some not included. Of hundreds of thousands of clones in the sample, about 89% were seen once. The germline CDR1 and CDR2 sequences are MDHEN and SYDVKM. The CDR3 has 16 residues. Deletions cut 6 bases from V and 4 bases from J, with 21 bases between. The chain links TRBV28 to TRBJ1-1; D is possibly TRBD1 (5 bases). Sequencing was performed on PBMCs or T cells enriched from blood (not recorded which). The sequence was collected from a man aged 35-49 years who had recovered from COVID-19. CDR3 nucleotide sequence: TGTGCCAGCAGCTCCGGGAGGAGGGGCGGGGGCACTGAAGCTTTCTTT. Protein sequence: CASSSGRRGGGTEAFF. The full variable domain, with the rest looked up from reference TRBV28 and TRBJ1-1, is DVKVTQSSRYLVKRTGEKVFLECVQDMDHENMFWYRQDPGLGLRLIYFSYDVKMKEKGDIPEGYSVSREKKERFSLILESASTNQTSMYLCASSSGRRGGGTEAFFGQGTRLTVV.